These T cell receptor beta chains were read from a single sample in a study of identical twins. A single record per CDR3 protein comes from TCRdb applying MiXCR to the 5' RACE reads. The repertoire holds a few hundred thousand distinct CDR3 sequences, with approximately 17% as singletons. Sequencing was performed on naive T cells sorted from blood. These receptors were collected from a man between 50 and 59 years old in good health. Both conserved end residues are part of each CDR3. D genes are given only for firm matches. Only some rows state a clone size, as once, few, many or a class for expanded clones.

d_gene: .
v_gene: TRBV29-1
abundance: few
j_gene: TRBJ2-2
CDR3nt: TGCAGCGTCCGGGCCCTTGGCGGCGGGGAGCTGTTTTTT
CDR3aa: CSVRALGGGELFF

d_gene: .
v_gene: TRBV3-1
abundance: few
j_gene: TRBJ2-1
CDR3nt: TGTGCCAGCAGCCAAGCCCCGTGGGACGGCTACAATGAGCAGTTCTTC
CDR3aa: CASSQAPWDGYNEQFF

d_gene: .
v_gene: TRBV12-3/TRBV12-4
abundance: .
j_gene: TRBJ1-3
CDR3nt: TGTGCCAGCAGGCCGGGGGGATCTGGAAACACCATATATTTT
CDR3aa: CASRPGGSGNTIYF

d_gene: .
v_gene: TRBV20-1
abundance: many
j_gene: TRBJ2-1
CDR3nt: TGCAGTGCTAGTAAAGTGATCGCGGGACGTTATCGTGAGCAGTTCTTC
CDR3aa: CSASKVIAGRYREQFF

d_gene: .
v_gene: TRBV25-1
abundance: many
j_gene: TRBJ2-3
CDR3nt: TGTGCCAGCAGTGATCGGGCCACAGATACGCAGTATTTT
CDR3aa: CASSDRATDTQYF

d_gene: .
v_gene: TRBV28
abundance: many
j_gene: TRBJ1-1
CDR3nt: TGTGCCAGCAGTTTAACGCCGGGGGGGGTTACTGAAGCTTTCTTT
CDR3aa: CASSLTPGGVTEAFF

d_gene: TRBD2
v_gene: TRBV10-3
abundance: many
j_gene: TRBJ2-1
CDR3nt: TGTGCCATCAGTTTCGGGACTAGCGGGCGAATGGCCCAATACAATGAGCAGTTCTTC
CDR3aa: CAISFGTSGRMAQYNEQFF

d_gene: TRBD2
v_gene: TRBV12-3/TRBV12-4
abundance: few
j_gene: TRBJ2-1
CDR3nt: TGTGCCAGCAGTTTAACGGGACTAGCGGTTTACAATGAGCAGTTCTTC
CDR3aa: CASSLTGLAVYNEQFF

d_gene: .
v_gene: TRBV4-2
abundance: many
j_gene: TRBJ1-5
CDR3nt: TGTGCCAGCAGCCAAACTGGGCACTCTCGGGGTCAGCCCCAGCATTTT
CDR3aa: CASSQTGHSRGQPQHF

d_gene: .
v_gene: TRBV20-1
abundance: .
j_gene: TRBJ1-1
CDR3nt: TGCAGTGCTAGACGGGGCAGGGCCAACACTGAAGCTTTCTTT
CDR3aa: CSARRGRANTEAFF

d_gene: TRBD1
v_gene: TRBV20-1
abundance: many
j_gene: TRBJ1-1
CDR3nt: TGCAGTGCTACACAGGGGTACACTGAAGCTTTCTTT
CDR3aa: CSATQGYTEAFF

d_gene: .
v_gene: TRBV29-1
abundance: once
j_gene: TRBJ2-7
CDR3nt: TGCAGCGTTGGTAGCGGTACCTTAAACGAGCAGTACTTC
CDR3aa: CSVGSGTLNEQYF

d_gene: TRBD1
v_gene: TRBV20-1
abundance: .
j_gene: TRBJ1-6
CDR3nt: TGCAGTGCTAGAGATGAGGGACAGTATAATTCACCCCTCCACTTT
CDR3aa: CSARDEGQYNSPLHF

d_gene: .
v_gene: TRBV29-1
abundance: many
j_gene: TRBJ2-1
CDR3nt: TGCAGCGCCGATGGGGGGCAGGTCTACAATGAGCAGTTCTTC
CDR3aa: CSADGGQVYNEQFF

d_gene: .
v_gene: TRBV20-1
abundance: many
j_gene: TRBJ1-2
CDR3nt: TGCAGTGCTGAGGGAGACAGTGGGGATGGCTACACCTTC
CDR3aa: CSAEGDSGDGYTF

d_gene: TRBD2
v_gene: TRBV5-1
abundance: .
j_gene: TRBJ2-7
CDR3nt: TGCGCCAGCAGGCCTAGCGGGAGGGCCTATTACGAGCAGTACTTC
CDR3aa: CASRPSGRAYYEQYF

d_gene: TRBD2
v_gene: TRBV3-1
abundance: .
j_gene: TRBJ2-1
CDR3nt: TGTGCCAGCAGCCAAGTGGGACTAGCGACCGAGCAGTTCTTC
CDR3aa: CASSQVGLATEQFF

d_gene: .
v_gene: TRBV27
abundance: once
j_gene: TRBJ2-3
CDR3nt: TGTGCCAGCAGCCCTTTGGAACAGGTCACTGGCACAGATACGCAGTATTTT
CDR3aa: CASSPLEQVTGTDTQYF

d_gene: TRBD2
v_gene: TRBV9
abundance: many
j_gene: TRBJ2-1
CDR3nt: TGTGCCAGCAGCTTACGAGTACTAGCGGACAATGAGCAGTTCTTC
CDR3aa: CASSLRVLADNEQFF

d_gene: .
v_gene: TRBV12-3/TRBV12-4
abundance: few
j_gene: TRBJ2-7
CDR3nt: TGTGCCAGCAGCCGGATGGGGTACGAGCAGTACTTC
CDR3aa: CASSRMGYEQYF

d_gene: TRBD2
v_gene: TRBV10-3
abundance: many
j_gene: TRBJ2-5
CDR3nt: TGTGCCATCGGGACTAGCGGGAGGCAAGAGACCCAGTACTTC
CDR3aa: CAIGTSGRQETQYF

d_gene: .
v_gene: TRBV20-1
abundance: .
j_gene: TRBJ2-3
CDR3nt: TGCAGTGCTATCCGGGAGAGCCTCCGGGATACGCAGTATTTT
CDR3aa: CSAIRESLRDTQYF

d_gene: TRBD1
v_gene: TRBV6-5
abundance: .
j_gene: TRBJ1-5
CDR3nt: TGTGCCAGCAGTTCTTCAGGACAGGGTAAGCAGCCCCAGCATTTT
CDR3aa: CASSSSGQGKQPQHF

d_gene: .
v_gene: TRBV7-9
abundance: many
j_gene: TRBJ2-2
CDR3nt: TGTGCCAGCAGCCCGGGACATACTACCGGGGAGCTGTTTTTT
CDR3aa: CASSPGHTTGELFF

d_gene: .
v_gene: TRBV10-3
abundance: many
j_gene: TRBJ2-5
CDR3nt: TGTGCCATCAGACCGGGACCTGAAGAGACCCAGTACTTC
CDR3aa: CAIRPGPEETQYF

d_gene: TRBD1
v_gene: TRBV7-6
abundance: .
j_gene: TRBJ2-1
CDR3nt: TGTGCCAGCAGCTTAGAAGGGACAGGGGCTGGGGAGCAGTTCTTC
CDR3aa: CASSLEGTGAGEQFF

d_gene: TRBD2
v_gene: TRBV10-3
abundance: many
j_gene: TRBJ2-7
CDR3nt: TGTGCCATCAGTGAGCCCGGGACTAGCGGGAGGTATCACGAGCAGTACTTC
CDR3aa: CAISEPGTSGRYHEQYF

d_gene: TRBD2
v_gene: TRBV7-8
abundance: .
j_gene: TRBJ2-7
CDR3nt: TGTGCCAGCAGCTCACCGACGGGGGGTTCCGAGCAGTACTTC
CDR3aa: CASSSPTGGSEQYF

d_gene: TRBD2
v_gene: TRBV4-3
abundance: .
j_gene: TRBJ2-1
CDR3nt: TGCGCCAGCAGCCAAGTCGGGACTAGCGGGAACAATGAGCAGTTCTTC
CDR3aa: CASSQVGTSGNNEQFF

d_gene: .
v_gene: TRBV9
abundance: .
j_gene: TRBJ2-2
CDR3nt: TGTGCCAGCAGCGTAGCTACGGGGGAGAACACCGGGGAGCTGTTTTTT
CDR3aa: CASSVATGENTGELFF

d_gene: .
v_gene: TRBV12-3/TRBV12-4
abundance: .
j_gene: TRBJ2-1
CDR3nt: TGTGCCAGCAGCCATCGTGGTCGGGTGATCTCCTACAATGAGCAGTTCTTC
CDR3aa: CASSHRGRVISYNEQFF

d_gene: .
v_gene: TRBV20-1
abundance: few
j_gene: TRBJ2-7
CDR3nt: TGCAGTGCTAGAGTGGAGGGATCCTACGAGCAGTACTTC
CDR3aa: CSARVEGSYEQYF

d_gene: TRBD2
v_gene: TRBV28
abundance: .
j_gene: TRBJ2-7
CDR3nt: TGTGCCAGCAGTTTTGTATCTAGTACTAGCGGGTACTACGAGCAGTACTTC
CDR3aa: CASSFVSSTSGYYEQYF

d_gene: TRBD2
v_gene: TRBV5-1
abundance: few
j_gene: TRBJ2-4
CDR3nt: TGCGCCAGCAGCTTGGAAGCGGGAGTAGCCAAAAACATTCAGTACTTC
CDR3aa: CASSLEAGVAKNIQYF

d_gene: .
v_gene: TRBV10-3
abundance: many
j_gene: TRBJ2-4
CDR3nt: TGTGCCATCAGTGGGGTCGAAGCCAAAAACATTCAGTACTTC
CDR3aa: CAISGVEAKNIQYF

d_gene: .
v_gene: TRBV28
abundance: few
j_gene: TRBJ1-1
CDR3nt: TGTGCCAGCAGTTTAATGGGGGCCGATGAAGCTTTCTTT
CDR3aa: CASSLMGADEAFF

d_gene: .
v_gene: TRBV29-1
abundance: many
j_gene: TRBJ2-5
CDR3nt: TGCAGCGTTGATAGCTCTAGCGACCAAGAGACCCAGTACTTC
CDR3aa: CSVDSSSDQETQYF

d_gene: .
v_gene: TRBV10-3
abundance: few
j_gene: TRBJ2-3
CDR3nt: TGTGCCATCAGTGAGCAAGTGGGAACTAGCACAGATACGCAGTATTTT
CDR3aa: CAISEQVGTSTDTQYF

d_gene: TRBD2
v_gene: TRBV20-1
abundance: few
j_gene: TRBJ2-1
CDR3nt: TGCAGTGCTATCAGCGGGAGGGCTATCAATGAGCAGTTCTTC
CDR3aa: CSAISGRAINEQFF

d_gene: .
v_gene: TRBV5-1
abundance: .
j_gene: TRBJ2-5
CDR3nt: TGCGCCAGCAGCTTGGACAGCGCCGAGGGGACCCAGTACTTC
CDR3aa: CASSLDSAEGTQYF

d_gene: .
v_gene: TRBV30
abundance: few
j_gene: TRBJ2-3
CDR3nt: TGTGCCTGGTCCCACGGGAGCACAGATACGCAGTATTTT
CDR3aa: CAWSHGSTDTQYF

d_gene: .
v_gene: TRBV5-1
abundance: few
j_gene: TRBJ1-1
CDR3nt: TGCGCCAGCAGCCCGAATACCATTAGAAGGGCTGAAGCTTTCTTT
CDR3aa: CASSPNTIRRAEAFF

d_gene: .
v_gene: TRBV4-3
abundance: many
j_gene: TRBJ2-2
CDR3nt: TGCGCCAGCAGCCAAGTTGAGGGCTACACCGGGGAGCTGTTTTTT
CDR3aa: CASSQVEGYTGELFF

d_gene: TRBD1
v_gene: TRBV6-6
abundance: many
j_gene: TRBJ2-2
CDR3nt: TGTGCCGGAACAGGGGTGGGCGGGGAGCTGTTTTTT
CDR3aa: CAGTGVGGELFF

d_gene: .
v_gene: TRBV9
abundance: .
j_gene: TRBJ2-1
CDR3nt: TGTGCCAGCAGCGCCCAGACGGGATACAATGAGCAGTTCTTC
CDR3aa: CASSAQTGYNEQFF

d_gene: .
v_gene: TRBV10-3
abundance: .
j_gene: TRBJ2-5
CDR3nt: TGTGCCACCAACGCCCAGGGGCGAGGGTCAGAGACCCAGTACTTC
CDR3aa: CATNAQGRGSETQYF

d_gene: TRBD1
v_gene: TRBV4-1
abundance: few
j_gene: TRBJ1-1
CDR3nt: TGCGCCAGCAGCCCTGGGACAGCCTTGTGGACTGAAGCTTTCTTT
CDR3aa: CASSPGTALWTEAFF

d_gene: .
v_gene: TRBV6-5
abundance: .
j_gene: TRBJ2-5
CDR3nt: TGTGCCAGCAGTTACACGGGGACTCGGCCGTGGGAGACCCAGTACTTC
CDR3aa: CASSYTGTRPWETQYF

d_gene: .
v_gene: TRBV7-2
abundance: few
j_gene: TRBJ2-7
CDR3nt: TGTGCCAGCAGCTCACGACAGGCCCCGAAGTACTTC
CDR3aa: CASSSRQAPKYF

d_gene: .
v_gene: TRBV2
abundance: many
j_gene: TRBJ2-3
CDR3nt: TGTGCCAGCAGGGGGGGACGGGCAGATACGCAGTATTTT
CDR3aa: CASRGGRADTQYF

d_gene: .
v_gene: TRBV20-1
abundance: many
j_gene: TRBJ2-2
CDR3nt: TGCAGTGCTCGGACGGGATTGAACACCGGGGAGCTGTTTTTT
CDR3aa: CSARTGLNTGELFF

d_gene: TRBD1
v_gene: TRBV15
abundance: .
j_gene: TRBJ2-2
CDR3nt: TGTGCCACCAGCAAGGACAGGGGGACCGGGGAGCTGTTTTTT
CDR3aa: CATSKDRGTGELFF

d_gene: .
v_gene: TRBV20-1
abundance: few
j_gene: TRBJ2-7
CDR3nt: TGCAGTGCTAGGAAGCCACATTCCTACGAGCAGTACTTC
CDR3aa: CSARKPHSYEQYF

d_gene: TRBD1
v_gene: TRBV11-2
abundance: few
j_gene: TRBJ2-7
CDR3nt: TGTGCCAGCAGCCCCCTTACCGGGACAGGGATCTCATCCTACGAGCAGTACTTC
CDR3aa: CASSPLTGTGISSYEQYF

d_gene: .
v_gene: TRBV12-3/TRBV12-4
abundance: many
j_gene: TRBJ1-5
CDR3nt: TGTGCCAGCAGTGACAGATCATTCAATCAGCCCCAGCATTTT
CDR3aa: CASSDRSFNQPQHF

d_gene: TRBD1
v_gene: TRBV5-1
abundance: many
j_gene: TRBJ1-2
CDR3nt: TGCGCCAGCAGCTTGGAGACGACAGGGGTTGCCGGCTACACCTTC
CDR3aa: CASSLETTGVAGYTF

d_gene: TRBD1
v_gene: TRBV7-2
abundance: few
j_gene: TRBJ1-1
CDR3nt: TGTGCCAGCGCCCGACAGGGGGCAGGGGACACTGAAGCTTTCTTT
CDR3aa: CASARQGAGDTEAFF